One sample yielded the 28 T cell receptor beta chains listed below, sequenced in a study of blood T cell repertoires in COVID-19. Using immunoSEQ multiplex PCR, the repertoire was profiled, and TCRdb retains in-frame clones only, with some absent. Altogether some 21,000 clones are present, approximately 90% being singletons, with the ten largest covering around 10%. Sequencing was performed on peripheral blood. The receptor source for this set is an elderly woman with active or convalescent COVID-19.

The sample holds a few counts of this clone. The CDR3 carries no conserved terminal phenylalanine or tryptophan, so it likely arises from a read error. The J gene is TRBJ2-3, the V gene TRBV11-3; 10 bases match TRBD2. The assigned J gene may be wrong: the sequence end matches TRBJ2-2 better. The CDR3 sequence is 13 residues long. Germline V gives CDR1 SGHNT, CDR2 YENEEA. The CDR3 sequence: CASSLGVAGGLFL. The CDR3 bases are TGTGCCAGCAGCTTAGGAGTAGCGGGGGGGCTGTTTCTT.

The CDR3 here is CASSIWGGTYNEQFF. Written as DNA, the CDR3 is TGTGCCAGTAGTATATGGGGGGGGACATACAATGAGCAGTTCTTC. The chain employs TRBV19 and TRBJ2-1; possibly TRBD2 for D (7 bases). The CDR3 sequence is 15 residues long. CDR1 LNHDA and CDR2 SQIVND come from the germline V gene (reference sequence). The V gene lost 2 bases and the J gene lost 4 bases, with 12 bases spanning the gap. The full variable domain, rest sourced from reference TRBV19 and TRBJ2-1, is DGGITQSPKYLFRKEGQNVTLSCEQNLNHDAMYWYRQDPGQGLRLIYYSQIVNDFQKGDIAEGYSVSREKKESFPLTVTSAQKNPTAFYLCASSIWGGTYNEQFFGPGTRLTVL.

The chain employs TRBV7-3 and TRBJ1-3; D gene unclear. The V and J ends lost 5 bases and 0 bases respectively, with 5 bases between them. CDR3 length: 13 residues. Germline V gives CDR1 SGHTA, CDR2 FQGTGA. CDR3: CASSPISGNTIYF. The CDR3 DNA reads TGTGCCAGCAGCCCTATCTCTGGAAACACCATATATTTT. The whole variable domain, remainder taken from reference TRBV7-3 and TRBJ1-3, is GAGVSQTPSNKVTEKGKYVELRCDPISGHTALYWYRQSLGQGPEFLIYFQGTGAADDSGLPNDRFFAVRPEGSVSTLKIQRTERGDSAVYLCASSPISGNTIYFGEGSWLTVV.

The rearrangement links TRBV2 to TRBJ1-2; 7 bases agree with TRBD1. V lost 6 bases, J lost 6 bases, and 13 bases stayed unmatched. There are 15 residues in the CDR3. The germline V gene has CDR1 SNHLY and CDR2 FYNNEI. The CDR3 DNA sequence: TGTGCCAGCAGATTTCGGTTGACAGGGTCCGATGGCTACACCTTC. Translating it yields CASRFRLTGSDGYTF.

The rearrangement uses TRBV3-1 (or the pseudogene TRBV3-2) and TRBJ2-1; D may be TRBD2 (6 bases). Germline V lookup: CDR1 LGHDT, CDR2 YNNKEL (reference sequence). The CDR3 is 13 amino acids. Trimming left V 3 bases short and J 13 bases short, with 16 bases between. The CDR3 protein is CASSQTTRERQFF. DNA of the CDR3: TGTGCCAGCAGCCAGACGACTAGGGAAAGACAGTTCTTC.

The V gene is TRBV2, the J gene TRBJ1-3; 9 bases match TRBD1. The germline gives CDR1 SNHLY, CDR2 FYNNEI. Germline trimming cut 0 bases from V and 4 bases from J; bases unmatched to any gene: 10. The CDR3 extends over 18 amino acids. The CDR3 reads CASSEADIQGAAGNTIYF. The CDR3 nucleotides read TGTGCCAGCAGTGAAGCCGACATACAGGGGGCGGCAGGAAACACCATATATTTT. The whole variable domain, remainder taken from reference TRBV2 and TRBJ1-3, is EPEVTQTPSHQVTQMGQEVILRCVPISNHLYFYWYRQILGQKVEFLVSFYNNEISEKSEIFDDQFSVERPDGSNFTLKIRSTKLEDSAMYFCASSEADIQGAAGNTIYFGEGSWLTVV.

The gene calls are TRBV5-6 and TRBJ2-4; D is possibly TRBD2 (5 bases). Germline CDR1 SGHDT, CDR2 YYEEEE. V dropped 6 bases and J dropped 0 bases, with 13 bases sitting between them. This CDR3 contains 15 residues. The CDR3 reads CASTLRVLAKNIQYF. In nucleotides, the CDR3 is TGTGCCAGCACCCTGAGGGTCCTAGCCAAAAACATTCAGTACTTC. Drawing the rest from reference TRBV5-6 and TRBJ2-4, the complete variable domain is DAGVTQSPTHLIKTRGQQVTLRCSPKSGHDTVSWYQQALGQGPQFIFQYYEEEERQRGNFPDRFSGHQFPNYSSELNVNALLLGDSALYLCASTLRVLAKNIQYFGAGTRLSVL.

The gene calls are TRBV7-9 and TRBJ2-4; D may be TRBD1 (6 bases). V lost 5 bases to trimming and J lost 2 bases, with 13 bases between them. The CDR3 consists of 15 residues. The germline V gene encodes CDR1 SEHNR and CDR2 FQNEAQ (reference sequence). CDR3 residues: CASSTNRETKNIQYF. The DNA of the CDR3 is TGTGCCAGCAGCACGAACAGGGAAACCAAAAACATTCAGTACTTC.

In DNA, the CDR3 is TGTGCCAGCAGCTTAGGGTCCACCAACAGGGAAGGCGAGCAGTACTTC. This codes for CASSLGSTNREGEQYF. The rearrangement uses TRBV7-9 and TRBJ2-7; D possibly corresponds to TRBD1 (6 bases). This CDR3 is 16 amino acids long. The germline gives CDR1 SEHNR, CDR2 FQNEAQ (reference sequence). The V end was cut by 1 base, the J end by 6 bases, with 19 bases between.

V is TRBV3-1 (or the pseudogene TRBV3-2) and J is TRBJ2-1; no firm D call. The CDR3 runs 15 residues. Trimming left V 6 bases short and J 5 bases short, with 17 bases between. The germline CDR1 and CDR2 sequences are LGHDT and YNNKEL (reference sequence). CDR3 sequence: CASSLLRLGDNEQFF. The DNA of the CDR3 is TGTGCCAGCAGTCTTTTGAGGCTCGGAGACAATGAGCAGTTCTTC.

The chain's CDR3 is CASSPGQGNNQPQHF. The CDR3 bases are TGTGCCAGCAGCCCTGGACAGGGTAACAATCAGCCCCAGCATTTT. The chain joins TRBV7-9 to TRBJ1-5; 8 positions agree with TRBD1. Trimming took 5 bases from V and 3 from J; bases not matched to a gene: 6. The germline gives CDR1 SEHNR, CDR2 FQNEAQ (reference sequence). The length of the CDR3 is 15 residues.

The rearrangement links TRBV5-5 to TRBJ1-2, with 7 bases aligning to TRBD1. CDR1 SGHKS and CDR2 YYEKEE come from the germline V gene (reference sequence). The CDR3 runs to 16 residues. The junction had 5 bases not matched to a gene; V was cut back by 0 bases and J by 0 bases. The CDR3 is CASSLGTGRSNYGYTF. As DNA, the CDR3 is TGTGCCAGCAGCTTGGGGACAGGAAGGTCTAACTATGGCTACACCTTC.

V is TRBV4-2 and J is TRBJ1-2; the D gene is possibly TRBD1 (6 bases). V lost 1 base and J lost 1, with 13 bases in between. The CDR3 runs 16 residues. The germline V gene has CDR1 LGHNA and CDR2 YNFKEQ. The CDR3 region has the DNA TGTGCCAGCAGCCAAGCAGGTACAGGGAGTAACTATGGCTACACCTTC. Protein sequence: CASSQAGTGSNYGYTF.

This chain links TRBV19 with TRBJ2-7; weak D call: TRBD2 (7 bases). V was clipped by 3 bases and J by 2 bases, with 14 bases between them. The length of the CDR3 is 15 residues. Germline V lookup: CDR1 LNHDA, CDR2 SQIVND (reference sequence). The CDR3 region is CASSIAGAGAYEQYF. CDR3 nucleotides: TGTGCCAGTAGTATTGCGGGGGCGGGGGCCTACGAGCAGTACTTC.

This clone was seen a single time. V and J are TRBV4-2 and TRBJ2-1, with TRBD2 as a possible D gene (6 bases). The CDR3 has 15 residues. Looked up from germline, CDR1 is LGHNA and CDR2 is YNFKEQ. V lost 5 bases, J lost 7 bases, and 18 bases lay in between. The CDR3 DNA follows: TGTGCCAGCAGCGGAAGCCTCGCGGGGCGTAATGAGCAGTTCTTC. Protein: CASSGSLAGRNEQFF.

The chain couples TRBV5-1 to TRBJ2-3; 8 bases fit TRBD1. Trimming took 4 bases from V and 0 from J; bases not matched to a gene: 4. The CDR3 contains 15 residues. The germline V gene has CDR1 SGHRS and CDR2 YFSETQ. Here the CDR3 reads CASSRDRTSTDTQYF. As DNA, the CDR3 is TGCGCCAGCAGCCGGGACAGGACTAGCACAGATACGCAGTATTTT.

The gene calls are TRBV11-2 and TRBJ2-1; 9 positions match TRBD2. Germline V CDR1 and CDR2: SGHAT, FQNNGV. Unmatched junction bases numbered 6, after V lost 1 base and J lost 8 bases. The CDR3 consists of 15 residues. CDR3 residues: CASSLVLAGSYEQFF. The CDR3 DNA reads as TGTGCCAGCAGCTTAGTGCTAGCGGGGAGCTATGAGCAGTTCTTC.

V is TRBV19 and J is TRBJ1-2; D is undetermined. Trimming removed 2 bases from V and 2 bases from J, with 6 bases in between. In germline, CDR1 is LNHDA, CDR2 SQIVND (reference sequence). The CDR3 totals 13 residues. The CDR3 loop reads CASSIKANYGYTF. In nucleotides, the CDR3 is TGTGCCAGTAGTATAAAAGCAAACTATGGCTACACCTTC.

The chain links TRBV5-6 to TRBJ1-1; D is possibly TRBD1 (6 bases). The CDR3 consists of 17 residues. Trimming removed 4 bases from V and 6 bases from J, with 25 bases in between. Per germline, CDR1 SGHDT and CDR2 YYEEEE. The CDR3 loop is CASSPVFYGGRISEAFF. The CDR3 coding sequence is TGTGCCAGCAGCCCGGTTTTTTACGGGGGGCGGATCTCTGAAGCTTTCTTT. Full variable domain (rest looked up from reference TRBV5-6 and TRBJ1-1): DAGVTQSPTHLIKTRGQQVTLRCSPKSGHDTVSWYQQALGQGPQFIFQYYEEEERQRGNFPDRFSGHQFPNYSSELNVNALLLGDSALYLCASSPVFYGGRISEAFFGQGTRLTVV.

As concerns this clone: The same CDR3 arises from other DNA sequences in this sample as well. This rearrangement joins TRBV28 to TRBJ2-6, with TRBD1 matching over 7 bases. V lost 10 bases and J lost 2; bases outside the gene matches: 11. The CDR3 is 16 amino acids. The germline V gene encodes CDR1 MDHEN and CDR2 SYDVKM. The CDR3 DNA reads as TGTGCCATCCAAGGACAGGTATTCCCTGGGGCCAACGTCCTGACTTTC. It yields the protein CAIQGQVFPGANVLTF.

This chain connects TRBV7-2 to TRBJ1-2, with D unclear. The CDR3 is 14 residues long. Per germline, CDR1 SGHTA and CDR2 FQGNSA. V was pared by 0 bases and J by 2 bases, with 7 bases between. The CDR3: CASSLALTNYGYTF. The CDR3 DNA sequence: TGTGCCAGCAGCTTAGCCCTAACCAACTATGGCTACACCTTC.

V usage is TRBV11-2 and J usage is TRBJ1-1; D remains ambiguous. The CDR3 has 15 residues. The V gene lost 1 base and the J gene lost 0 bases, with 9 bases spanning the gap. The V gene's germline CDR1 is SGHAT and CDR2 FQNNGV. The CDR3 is CASSLVDTMNTEAFF. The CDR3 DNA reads TGTGCCAGCAGCTTAGTCGACACCATGAACACTGAAGCTTTCTTT.

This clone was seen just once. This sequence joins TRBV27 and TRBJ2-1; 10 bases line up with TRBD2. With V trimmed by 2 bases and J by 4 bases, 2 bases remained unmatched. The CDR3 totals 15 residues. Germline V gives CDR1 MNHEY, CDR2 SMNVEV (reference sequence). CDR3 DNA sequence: TGTGCCAGCAGTTTAACTAGCGGGGTATACAATGAGCAGTTCTTC. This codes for CASSLTSGVYNEQFF.

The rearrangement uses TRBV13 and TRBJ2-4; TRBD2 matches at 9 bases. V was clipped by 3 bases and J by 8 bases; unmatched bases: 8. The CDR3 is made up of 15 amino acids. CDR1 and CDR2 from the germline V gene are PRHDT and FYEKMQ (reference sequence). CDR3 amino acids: CASSFIAGAIDIQYF. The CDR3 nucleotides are TGTGCCAGCAGCTTTATAGCGGGAGCGATAGACATTCAGTACTTC.

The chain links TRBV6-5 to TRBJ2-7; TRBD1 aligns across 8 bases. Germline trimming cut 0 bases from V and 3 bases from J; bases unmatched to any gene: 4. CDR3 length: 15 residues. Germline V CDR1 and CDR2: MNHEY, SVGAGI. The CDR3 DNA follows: TGTGCCAGCAGTTACTCGTGGACAGGGAGCTACGAGCAGTACTTC. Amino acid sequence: CASSYSWTGSYEQYF.

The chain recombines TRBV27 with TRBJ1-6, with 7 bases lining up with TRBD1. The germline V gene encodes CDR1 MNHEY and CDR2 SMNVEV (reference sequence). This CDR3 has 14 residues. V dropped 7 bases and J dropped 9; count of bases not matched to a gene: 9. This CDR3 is CASTRTGESSPLHF. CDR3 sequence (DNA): TGTGCCAGCACCCGGACAGGAGAGAGTTCACCCCTCCACTTT.

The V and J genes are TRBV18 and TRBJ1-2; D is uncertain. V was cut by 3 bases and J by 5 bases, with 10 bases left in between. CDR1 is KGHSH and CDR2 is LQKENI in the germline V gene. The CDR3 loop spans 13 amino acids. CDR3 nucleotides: TGTGCCAGCTCACCGGAAGGGAGTTATGGCTACACCTTC. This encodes CASSPEGSYGYTF.

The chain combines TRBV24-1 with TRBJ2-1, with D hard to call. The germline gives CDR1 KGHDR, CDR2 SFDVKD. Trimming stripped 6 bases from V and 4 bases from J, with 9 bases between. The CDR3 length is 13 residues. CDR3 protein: CATSSTSYNEQFF. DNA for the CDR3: TGTGCCACCAGTAGTACTTCTTACAATGAGCAGTTCTTC.